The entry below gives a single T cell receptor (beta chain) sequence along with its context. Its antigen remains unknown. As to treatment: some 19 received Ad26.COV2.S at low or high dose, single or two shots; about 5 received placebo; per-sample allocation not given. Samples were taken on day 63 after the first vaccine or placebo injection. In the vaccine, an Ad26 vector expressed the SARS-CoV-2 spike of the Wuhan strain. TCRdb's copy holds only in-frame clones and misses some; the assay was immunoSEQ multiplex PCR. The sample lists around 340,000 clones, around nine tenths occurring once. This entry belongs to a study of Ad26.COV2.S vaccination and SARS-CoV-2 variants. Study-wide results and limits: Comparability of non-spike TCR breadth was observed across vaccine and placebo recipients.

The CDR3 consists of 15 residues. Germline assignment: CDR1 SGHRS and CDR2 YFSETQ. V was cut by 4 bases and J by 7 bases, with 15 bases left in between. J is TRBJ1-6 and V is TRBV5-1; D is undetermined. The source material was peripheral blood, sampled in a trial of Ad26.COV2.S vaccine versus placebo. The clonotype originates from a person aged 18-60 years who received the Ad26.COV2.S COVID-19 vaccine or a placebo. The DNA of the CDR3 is TGCGCCAGCAGCGAAGGAGCTACCGTCAATTCACCCCTCCACTTT. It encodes CASSEGATVNSPLHF.